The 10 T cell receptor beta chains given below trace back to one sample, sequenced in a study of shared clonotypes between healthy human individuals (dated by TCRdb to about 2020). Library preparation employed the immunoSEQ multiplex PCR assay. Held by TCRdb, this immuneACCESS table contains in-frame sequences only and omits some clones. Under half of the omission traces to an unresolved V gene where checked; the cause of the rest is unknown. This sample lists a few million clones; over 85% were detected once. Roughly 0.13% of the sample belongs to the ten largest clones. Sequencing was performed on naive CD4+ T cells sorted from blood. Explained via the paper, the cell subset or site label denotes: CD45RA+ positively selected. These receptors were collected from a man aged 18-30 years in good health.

The CDR3 loop reads CAWSFGERNEQYF. CDR3 bases: TGTGCCTGGAGTTTCGGGGAAAGGAACGAGCAGTACTTC. The chain uses TRBV30 and TRBJ2-7, with TRBD2 as a possible D gene (5 bases). V was cut by 2 bases and J by 5 bases, with 13 bases left in between. The CDR3 spans 13 residues. Germline V gene lookup returns CDR1 GTSNPN and CDR2 SVGIG (reference sequence).

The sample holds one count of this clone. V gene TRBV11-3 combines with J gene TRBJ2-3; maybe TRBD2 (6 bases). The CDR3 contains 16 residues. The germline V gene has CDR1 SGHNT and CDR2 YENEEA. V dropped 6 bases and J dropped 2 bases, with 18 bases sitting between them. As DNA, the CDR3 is TGTGCCAGCAGTCTGCGACTAGGCGGGAACACAGATACGCAGTATTTT. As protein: CASSLRLGGNTDTQYF.

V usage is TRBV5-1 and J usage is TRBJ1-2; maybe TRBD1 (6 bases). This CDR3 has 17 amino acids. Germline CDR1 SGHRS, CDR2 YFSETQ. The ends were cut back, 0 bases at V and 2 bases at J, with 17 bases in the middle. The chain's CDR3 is CASSLGVGTPLNYGYTF. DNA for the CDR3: TGCGCCAGCAGCTTGGGAGTCGGGACACCTTTAAACTATGGCTACACCTTC.

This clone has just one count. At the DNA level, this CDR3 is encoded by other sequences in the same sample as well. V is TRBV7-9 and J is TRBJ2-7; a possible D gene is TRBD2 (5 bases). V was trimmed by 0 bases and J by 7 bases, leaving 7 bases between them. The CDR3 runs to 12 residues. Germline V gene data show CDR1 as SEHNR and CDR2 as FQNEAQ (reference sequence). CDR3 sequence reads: CASSLAPGEQYF. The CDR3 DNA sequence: TGTGCCAGCAGCTTAGCTCCGGGGGAGCAGTACTTC.

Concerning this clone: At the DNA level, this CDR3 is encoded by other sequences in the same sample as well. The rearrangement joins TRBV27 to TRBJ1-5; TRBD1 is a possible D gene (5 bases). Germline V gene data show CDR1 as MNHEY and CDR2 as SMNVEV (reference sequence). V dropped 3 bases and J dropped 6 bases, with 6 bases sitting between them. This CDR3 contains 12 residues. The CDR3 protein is CASSFGGQPQHF. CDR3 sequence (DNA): TGTGCCAGCAGTTTTGGGGGTCAGCCCCAGCATTTT.

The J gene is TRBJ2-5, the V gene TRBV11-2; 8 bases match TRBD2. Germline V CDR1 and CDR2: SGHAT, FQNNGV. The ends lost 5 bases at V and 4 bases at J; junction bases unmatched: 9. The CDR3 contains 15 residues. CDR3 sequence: CASSRDGTSGETQYF. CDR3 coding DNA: TGTGCCAGCAGCCGAGACGGGACTAGTGGAGAGACCCAGTACTTC. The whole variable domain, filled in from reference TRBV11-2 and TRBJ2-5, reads EAGVAQSPRYKIIEKRQSVAFWCNPISGHATLYWYQQILGQGPKLLIQFQNNGVVDDSQLPKDRFSAERLKGVDSTLKIQPAKLEDSAVYLCASSRDGTSGETQYFGPGTRLLVL.

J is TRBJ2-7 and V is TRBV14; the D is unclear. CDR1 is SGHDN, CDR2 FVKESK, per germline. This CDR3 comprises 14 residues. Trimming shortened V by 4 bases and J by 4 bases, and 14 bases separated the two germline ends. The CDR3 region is CASSLRRDWYEQYF. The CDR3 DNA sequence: TGTGCCAGCAGCCTACGTAGGGATTGGTACGAGCAGTACTTC. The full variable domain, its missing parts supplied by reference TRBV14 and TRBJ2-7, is EAGVTQFPSHSVIEKGQTVTLRCDPISGHDNLYWYRRVMGKEIKFLLHFVKESKQDESGMPNNRFLAERTGGTYSTLKVQPAELEDSGVYFCASSLRRDWYEQYFGPGTRLTVT.

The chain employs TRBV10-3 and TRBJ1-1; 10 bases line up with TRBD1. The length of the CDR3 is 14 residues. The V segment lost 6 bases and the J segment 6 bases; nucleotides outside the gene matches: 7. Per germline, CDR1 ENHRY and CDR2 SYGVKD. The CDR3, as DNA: TGTGCCATCAGACCGGGACAGGGGATGGCTGAAGCTTTCTTT. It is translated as CAIRPGQGMAEAFF.

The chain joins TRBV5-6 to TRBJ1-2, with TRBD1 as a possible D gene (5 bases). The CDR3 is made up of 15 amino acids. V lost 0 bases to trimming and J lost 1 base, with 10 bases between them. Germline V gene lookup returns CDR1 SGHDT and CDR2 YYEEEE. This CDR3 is CASSLDARVNYGYTF. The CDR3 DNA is TGTGCCAGCAGCTTGGACGCCAGGGTTAACTATGGCTACACCTTC.

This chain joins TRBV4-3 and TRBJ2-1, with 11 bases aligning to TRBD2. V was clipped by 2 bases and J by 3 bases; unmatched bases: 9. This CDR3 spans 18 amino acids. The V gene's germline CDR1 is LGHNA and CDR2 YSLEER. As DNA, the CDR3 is TGCGCCAGCAGCCAAAGCCCCAAGACTAGCGGGGACTACAATGAGCAGTTCTTC. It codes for CASSQSPKTSGDYNEQFF.